This is a list of T cell receptor beta chains from one sample in a study of blood T cell repertoires in COVID-19. Sequenced by immunoSEQ multiplex PCR; TCRdb stores in-frame clones only, minus some. The sample carries about 59,000 clones, around 73% recorded once. The sample comprised peripheral blood. Every receptor here comes from a man at least 80 years old with acute or convalescent COVID-19. Both conserved end residues are part of each CDR3. D genes are given only for firm matches. Size tells how often a clone was seen (once, few, many) or the class of an expanded clone, and some rows leave it out.

v_gene	d_gene	j_gene	abundance	CDR3nt	CDR3aa
TRBV20-1	TRBD1	TRBJ1-5	NA	TGCAGTGCTAGTTCGCCGGACAGGGCCGGACAGCCCCAGCATTTT	CSASSPDRAGQPQHF
TRBV19	TRBD1	TRBJ2-1	NA	TGTGCCAGTAGTTCTGACAGGGGCAATGAGCAGTTCTTC	CASSSDRGNEQFF
TRBV5-5	NA	TRBJ1-6	NA	TGTGCCAGCAGCCGCCCTGACAGAAATTCACCCCTCCACTTT	CASSRPDRNSPLHF
TRBV18	NA	TRBJ1-2	NA	TGTGCCAGCTCACCAGGGACTTCTAACTATGGCTACACCTTC	CASSPGTSNYGYTF
TRBV28	NA	TRBJ2-7	NA	TGTGCCAGCAGTCCGGCAGGGATGGACGAGCAGTACTTC	CASSPAGMDEQYF
TRBV6-1	NA	TRBJ1-2	NA	TGTGCCAGCAGTGAAGCGCATGGACAGCTCTATGGCTACACCTTC	CASSEAHGQLYGYTF
TRBV5-1	TRBD1	TRBJ2-7	NA	TGCGCCAGCAGCCGGGGACAGAGCTACGAGCAGTACTTC	CASSRGQSYEQYF
TRBV6-5	TRBD1	TRBJ1-1	NA	TGTGCCAGCAGTTACTGGACAGGTGAAGCTTTCTTT	CASSYWTGEAFF
TRBV5-4	NA	TRBJ1-6	NA	TGTGCCAGCAGCTTAAGGACACCTGATAATTCACCCCTCCACTTT	CASSLRTPDNSPLHF
TRBV4-1	NA	TRBJ1-2	NA	TGCGCCAGCAACCTACTTTATGGCTACACCTTC	CASNLLYGYTF
TRBV6-5	TRBD2	TRBJ2-1	NA	TGTGCCAGCCGTCCTAGCGGGAGTTACAATGAGCAGTTCTTC	CASRPSGSYNEQFF
TRBV3-1/TRBV3-2	TRBD2	TRBJ2-5	NA	TGTGCCAGCAGCCAGGGCGGATTGGGACTAGCGGGTACGGAGACCCAGTACTTC	CASSQGGLGLAGTETQYF
TRBV5-4	NA	TRBJ1-2	NA	TGTGCCAGCAGCTTGGAAGGGGGATATTATGGCTACACCTTC	CASSLEGGYYGYTF
TRBV20-1	TRBD2	TRBJ2-3	NA	TGCAGTGCTAGTGTCCCGGGACTAGCGGGGGGGCAGTATTTT	CSASVPGLAGGQYF
TRBV7-2	NA	TRBJ2-1	NA	TGTGCCAGCAGCTCCGATCCAGGGTACAATGAGCAGTTCTTC	CASSSDPGYNEQFF
TRBV2	NA	TRBJ2-7	once	TGTGCCAGCAGAGTGACAGGCTACGAGCAGTACTTC	CASRVTGYEQYF
TRBV14	NA	TRBJ2-3	many	TGTGCCAGCAGCCAGCCCCCGGGAGGCACAGATACGCAGTATTTT	CASSQPPGGTDTQYF
TRBV30	NA	TRBJ2-2	NA	TGTGCCTGGAGTGTACCCCTCCGAGGGTACACCGGGGAGCTGTTTTTT	CAWSVPLRGYTGELFF
TRBV11-3	NA	TRBJ2-3	NA	TGTGCCAGCAGCCCAAATTCCCAACAGATCTCCACTAGCACAGATACGCAGTATTTT	CASSPNSQQISTSTDTQYF
TRBV25-1	NA	TRBJ2-5	NA	TGTGCCAGCACCACGGGGGTCAATGGAGAGACCCAGTACTTC	CASTTGVNGETQYF
TRBV6-5	TRBD1	TRBJ1-2	NA	TGTGCCAGCAGAAACCGGGACAGTGTCGGATATGGCTACACCTTC	CASRNRDSVGYGYTF
TRBV6-5	NA	TRBJ2-5	NA	TGTGCCAGCAGTTACGGGGACTACCAAGAGACCCAGTACTTC	CASSYGDYQETQYF
TRBV5-4	NA	TRBJ1-4	NA	TGTGCCAGCAGCTTGTTTGGGCAGGGGAGTAACGAAAAACTGTTTTTT	CASSLFGQGSNEKLFF
TRBV6-5	NA	TRBJ2-2	NA	TGTGCCAGCAGTTACTCGATAGGGGCCGGGGAGCTGTTTTTT	CASSYSIGAGELFF
TRBV3-1/TRBV3-2	NA	TRBJ1-2	NA	TGTGCCAGCAGCCAGAGAGGTGGTAACTATGGCTACACCTTC	CASSQRGGNYGYTF
TRBV19	TRBD1	TRBJ2-2	few	TGTGCCAGTAGAGCTGGACAGGTGTCGAACACCGGGGAGCTGTTTTTT	CASRAGQVSNTGELFF
TRBV7-9	TRBD1	TRBJ2-5	NA	TGTGCCAGCAGCCCGACAGGGGGCCGTCAAGAGACCCAGTACTTC	CASSPTGGRQETQYF
TRBV5-4	TRBD1	TRBJ2-2	NA	TGTGCCAGCAGCTTGGCCGAGACAGGGGATGGCGGGGAGCTGTTTTTT	CASSLAETGDGGELFF
TRBV6-1	NA	TRBJ2-7	NA	TGTGCCAGCAGTGACAGGGGAGGAGGAGTAGCGGGTGTCTCCTACGAGCAGTACTTC	CASSDRGGGVAGVSYEQYF
TRBV3-1/TRBV3-2	TRBD1	TRBJ2-2	NA	TGTGCCAGCAGCCGGGGACAGGGGGTTCCCGGGGAGCTGTTTTTT	CASSRGQGVPGELFF